The present entry profiles one TCR beta chain with its context. Its target is unknown. Amplification used 60 Vbeta primers and 13 Jbeta primers. Here immunoSEQ multiplex PCR was the method, and the copy in TCRdb shows in-frame clones only, minus some. The table for this sample gives around 70,000 clones. The data derive from a study of cytomegalovirus exposure and HLA in healthy donors. General study findings and limits: TCR beta sequences reportedly predicted most subjects' HLA-A and HLA-B alleles accurately.

J was trimmed by 0 bases and V by 4 bases; bases with no gene match: 2. Per the germline V gene, CDR1 is LGHNA and CDR2 is YSLEER. CDR3 length: 15 residues. The clonotype was recovered from a female donor in good health and CMV-seropositive. Sequenced material: PBMCs. The genes are TRBV4-3 and TRBJ2-3, with 9 bases that match TRBD2. The CDR3 reads CASSPTSGSTDTQYF. The CDR3 DNA reads TGCGCCAGCAGCCCCACTAGCGGGAGCACAGATACGCAGTATTTT.